This T cell receptor (beta chain) comes out of a study of OX40 agonist ivuxolimab in advanced cancers. Cycle 7 day 1, cycle 4 day 1, and baseline were the timepoints at which blood was sampled. Repertoires were generated with immunoSEQ multiplex PCR, while TCRdb's copy carries only in-frame clones and drops some. The sample includes 65,000 to 95,000 clones, more than 90% of them seen just once. V shed 9 bases, J shed 9 bases, and the junction held 1 base outside the gene matches. Per the germline V gene, CDR1 is MDHEN and CDR2 is SYDVKM. The CDR3 runs 10 residues. Sample: CD4+ or CD8+ T cells sorted from blood, taken in a trial of the OX40 agonist ivuxolimab. The sequence was collected from an adult with an advanced solid tumor such as melanoma, head and neck, liver or kidney cancer. The chain joins TRBV28 to TRBJ2-1; 8 nucleotides match TRBD2. The CDR3 sequence: CASSGIEQFF. The CDR3, as DNA: TGTGCCAGTAGCGGGATTGAGCAGTTCTTC.